Sequencing of this T cell receptor (beta chain) was carried out in a study of OX40 agonist ivuxolimab in advanced cancers. Overall study context: Partial responses occurred in Three dose-escalation patients, one with hepatocellular carcinoma and two with cutaneous melanoma.

Profiling relied on immunoSEQ multiplex PCR, and the TCRdb table lists in-frame clones only, not all of them. Of around 20,000 clones listed, 80% to 90% were seen once; the top ten hold 3.1%. The specimen was CD4+ or CD8+ T cells sorted from blood, collected in a trial of the OX40 agonist ivuxolimab. This TCR was recovered from an adult with an advanced solid tumor such as melanoma, head and neck, liver or kidney cancer.

CDR3 loop: CAWTQRLVNEQFF. CDR3 sequence (DNA): TGTGCCTGGACCCAGAGACTAGTGAATGAGCAGTTCTTC. The J gene is TRBJ2-1, the V gene TRBV30; perhaps TRBD2 as D (6 bases). This CDR3 has 13 residues. Germline V CDR1 and CDR2: GTSNPN, SVGIG (reference sequence). The V end was cut by 4 bases, the J end by 7 bases, with 14 bases between.